The 11 T cell receptor beta chains in this list originate from one sample, sequenced in a study of CD8 T cells in ankylosing spondylitis. TCRdb used MiXCR to reprocess the 5' RACE reads, holding one entry per CDR3 protein. The sample lists 25,000 to 30,000 distinct CDR3 sequences, 7.9% occurring once. Sequenced input: blood. All receptors come from a male donor with ankylosing spondylitis or in good health (not recorded which).

This clonotype was detected ten times or more. V usage is TRBV15 and J usage is TRBJ1-1; D not certain. Germline V gene data show CDR1 as LNHNV and CDR2 as YYDKDF (reference sequence). V shed 0 bases and J shed 5 bases, with 7 bases lying between them. The CDR3 contains 13 residues. CDR3 protein: CATSRDGKTEAFF. CDR3 nucleotide sequence: TGTGCCACCAGCAGAGATGGGAAGACTGAAGCTTTCTTT.

The chain combines TRBV3-1 with TRBJ2-2; TRBD2 matches 7 bases. This CDR3 spans 17 amino acids. V gave up 4 bases and J gave up 4 bases; unmatched junction bases: 12. Looked up from germline, CDR1 is LGHDT and CDR2 is YNNKEL (reference sequence). CDR3 nucleotides: TGTGCCAGCAGCCCCCCAGGGAGCGGGGCGGTCACCGGGGAGCTGTTTTTT. Protein product: CASSPPGSGAVTGELFF.

This clonotype showed up just a few times. The chain is built from TRBV28 and TRBJ2-5, with 7 bases fitting TRBD1. V lost 6 bases, J lost 1 base, and 2 bases stayed unmatched. Germline-derived CDR1 and CDR2 are MDHEN and SYDVKM. This CDR3 has 13 amino acids. CDR3 bases: TGTGCCAGCAGGGGGACAGCCCAAGAGACCCAGTACTTC. This gives the protein CASRGTAQETQYF.

As DNA, the CDR3 is TGTGCCAGCAGCTTAGCGCGGGGGGGGTACGAGCAGTACTTC. Amino acid sequence: CASSLARGGYEQYF. The J gene is TRBJ2-7, the V gene TRBV7-2; 9 nucleotides match TRBD2. Losses at the gene ends were 0 bases for V and 4 bases for J; bases not matched to a gene: 1. CDR1 and CDR2 (germline): SGHTA, FQGNSA. The CDR3 covers 14 residues.

The rearrangement links TRBV20-1 to TRBJ1-4; maybe TRBD1 (5 bases). The CDR3 spans 14 residues. The germline CDR1 and CDR2 sequences are DFQATT and SNEGSKA (reference sequence). V shed 3 bases and J shed 5 bases, with 13 bases lying between them. CDR3 coding DNA: TGCAGTGCTAGGGCCGGGACGGAGAATGAAAAACTGTTTTTT. It specifies CSARAGTENEKLFF.

This chain joins TRBV5-1 and TRBJ1-1; D gene ambiguous. The CDR3 is made up of 13 amino acids. Deletions cut 7 bases from V and 4 bases from J, with 14 bases between. Germline V gene lookup returns CDR1 SGHRS and CDR2 YFSETQ. Here the CDR3 reads CASSPVRGTEAFF. The CDR3 nucleotides are TGCGCCAGCTCCCCGGTCCGGGGCACTGAAGCTTTCTTT.

The chain joins TRBV6-1 to TRBJ2-5; 12 bases are a match to TRBD2. Germline V gene lookup returns CDR1 MNHNS and CDR2 SASEGT. The CDR3 length is 16 residues. With V trimmed by 2 bases and J by 6 bases, 7 bases remained unmatched. The CDR3 reads CASSERSTSGRKTQYF. DNA for the CDR3: TGTGCCAGCAGTGAACGGTCAACTAGCGGGAGGAAGACCCAGTACTTC.

In its sample, this clonotype was seen a few times. V gene TRBV5-4 combines with J gene TRBJ2-1, with D unresolved. This CDR3 has 13 residues. Trimming cost V 4 bases and J 2 bases, with 7 bases left between them. The V gene's germline CDR1 is SGHNT and CDR2 YYREEE (reference sequence). CDR3 region: CASSETPYNEQFF. DNA of the CDR3: TGTGCCAGCAGCGAAACGCCCTACAATGAGCAGTTCTTC.

The genes are TRBV20-1 and TRBJ2-1; 10 bases line up with TRBD2. Trimming cost V 6 bases and J 0 bases; bases outside gene matches: 5. Germline lookup yields CDR1 DFQATT and CDR2 SNEGSKA (reference sequence). The CDR3 consists of 15 residues. The CDR3 spells CSATSSGSSYNEQFF. DNA of the CDR3: TGCAGTGCCACCTCTAGCGGGAGCTCCTACAATGAGCAGTTCTTC.

This clonotype was counted only a few times. This chain joins TRBV7-2 and TRBJ1-1; D gene unclear. Germline V gene sequence: CDR1 SGHTA, CDR2 FQGNSA. V lost 2 bases to trimming and J lost 7 bases, with 8 bases between them. This CDR3 has 12 amino acids. The CDR3 DNA reads TGTGCCAGCAGCTTAAGGGTCCGTGAAGCTTTCTTT. It codes for CASSLRVREAFF. The full variable domain, with the rest looked up from reference TRBV7-2 and TRBJ1-1, is GAGVSQSPSNKVTEKGKDVELRCDPISGHTALYWYRQSLGQGLEFLIYFQGNSAPDKSGLPSDRFSAERTGGSVSTLTIQRTQQEDSAVYLCASSLRVREAFFGQGTRLTVV.

This clonotype showed up many times. J is TRBJ1-2 and V is TRBV12-3 or TRBV12-4, with 8 nucleotides matching TRBD1. The ends lost 6 bases at V and 1 base at J; junction bases unmatched: 4. This CDR3 has 14 residues. In nucleotides, the CDR3 is TGTGCCAGCAGGCAGGGGGCCCTTAACTATGGCTACACCTTC. This gives the protein CASRQGALNYGYTF.